This T cell receptor beta chain emerged from a study of Ad26.COV2.S vaccination and SARS-CoV-2 variants. Documented treatment: roughly 19 received Ad26.COV2.S at low or high dose, single or two shots; 5 received placebo; per-sample allocation not given. Sampling was performed 63 days after the first vaccine or placebo injection. General study results and limits: In vaccinated individuals, spike-specific CD8+ and CD4+ T cell responses reportedly displayed substantial breadth.

This clone was found a few times. Its antigen is unidentified. The protocol was immunoSEQ multiplex PCR, while the TCRdb copy is restricted to in-frame clones and leaves out a portion. The table shows about 350,000 clones, with 75% to 90% occurring only once. Germline trimming cut 3 bases from V and 9 bases from J; bases unmatched to any gene: 6. The CDR3 spans 16 residues. From germline, CDR1 is SGHNT and CDR2 YYREEE (reference sequence). The chain links TRBV5-4 to TRBJ2-1; 16 bases are a match to TRBD2. This TCR derives from a person between 18 and 60 years old who received the Ad26.COV2.S COVID-19 vaccine or a placebo. Here the sequenced sample was peripheral blood, taken in a trial of Ad26.COV2.S vaccine versus placebo. CDR3: CASSSGTSGGASEQFF. DNA of the CDR3: TGTGCCAGCAGCTCCGGGACTAGCGGGGGGGCTAGTGAGCAGTTCTTC.